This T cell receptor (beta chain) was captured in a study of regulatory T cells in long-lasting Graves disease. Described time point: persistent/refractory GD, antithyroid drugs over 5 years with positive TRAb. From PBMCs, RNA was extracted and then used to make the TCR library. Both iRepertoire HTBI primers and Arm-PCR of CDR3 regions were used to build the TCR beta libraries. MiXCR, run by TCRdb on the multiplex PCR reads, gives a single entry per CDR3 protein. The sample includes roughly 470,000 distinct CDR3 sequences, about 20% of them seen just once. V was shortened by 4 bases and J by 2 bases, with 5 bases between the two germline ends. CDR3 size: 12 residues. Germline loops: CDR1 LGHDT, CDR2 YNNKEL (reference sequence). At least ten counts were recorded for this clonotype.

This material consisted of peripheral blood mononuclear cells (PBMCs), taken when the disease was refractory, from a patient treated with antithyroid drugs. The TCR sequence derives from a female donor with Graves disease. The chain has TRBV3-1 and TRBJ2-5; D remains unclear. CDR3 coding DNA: TGTGCCAGCAGCCCTTTTCAAGAGACCCAGTACTTC. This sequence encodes CASSPFQETQYF.